The following is a T cell receptor beta chain sequence with its context. Its antigen is as yet unknown. This sample is part of a study of shared clonotypes between healthy human individuals. Study-wide results and limits: Richness estimates generally favored naive over memory subsets.

Only in-frame clones appear in the TCRdb table, and some are missing; sequencing was by immunoSEQ multiplex PCR. The table has under 750,000 clones, approximately 72% seen once. V lost 10 bases to trimming and J lost 1 base; unmatched junction nucleotides: 12. CDR3 length equals 15 residues. Germline CDR1 MNHEY, CDR2 SMNVEV (reference sequence). The donors were all Caucasian adults (living in Nashville, Tennessee). In the CD4+ fraction, cells were divided into CD45RA+ naive and CD45RA-negative memory subsets. J is TRBJ1-1 and V is TRBV27, with 7 bases that match TRBD1. The sample was memory CD4+ T cells sorted from blood. The subset denotes: CD45RA-negative fraction. The sequence derives from a woman aged 25-40 years in good health. CDR3 loop: CANHNTDRTNTEAFF. CDR3 bases: TGTGCCAATCACAACACGGACAGGACGAACACTGAAGCTTTCTTT.